This T cell receptor beta chain was recovered during a study of OX40 agonist ivuxolimab in advanced cancers. As regards this clone: Antigen specificity is unknown.

Findings and caveats of the study: On average, CD8+ T cells showed a greater number of expanded clones than CD4+.

V was shortened by 0 bases and J by 4 bases, with 14 bases between the two germline ends. The CDR3 consists of 16 residues. Germline CDR1 is MGHRA and CDR2 is YSYEKL. Clones were sequenced by immunoSEQ multiplex PCR, and TCRdb holds only the in-frame ones, with some missing. The sample has roughly 39,000 clones, around 89% seen once. The TCR was taken from an adult with an advanced solid tumor such as melanoma, head and neck, liver or kidney cancer. The chain links TRBV4-1 to TRBJ2-3; the D gene could be TRBD1 or TRBD2 (7 bases each). This specimen consisted of CD4+ or CD8+ T cells sorted from blood, obtained in a trial of the OX40 agonist ivuxolimab. Here the CDR3 DNA reads TGCGCCAGCAGCCAAGAGGGACCAGGGGGGGCAGATACGCAGTATTTT. Its translation is CASSQEGPGGADTQYF.